The 14 T cell receptor beta chains below were found in one sample sequenced in a study of blood T cell repertoires in COVID-19. TCRdb keeps only in-frame clones here, not all; method: immunoSEQ multiplex PCR. Of 50,000 to 75,000 clones listed, roughly 84% are singletons. Sequencing used peripheral blood. The receptors were sampled from an elderly man in a cohort sampled during active COVID-19.

The chain carries TRBV27 and TRBJ1-2; TRBD1 agrees at 10 bases. Germline CDR1 and CDR2: MNHEY and SMNVEV (reference sequence). This CDR3 spans 15 amino acids. V was clipped by 5 bases and J by 6 bases; unmatched bases: 9. CDR3 sequence reads: CASSTRTGGRDGYTF. The CDR3 coding sequence is TGTGCCAGCAGTACACGGACAGGGGGTAGAGATGGCTACACCTTC.

The chain joins TRBV19 to TRBJ2-1; D may be TRBD1 (5 bases). The CDR3 has 14 residues. With 4 bases removed from V and 5 bases from J, the gap between germline ends came to 12 bases. The germline CDR1 and CDR2 sequences are LNHDA and SQIVND (reference sequence). The CDR3 nucleotides read TGTGCCAGTAGTAAAAGGTTAGGGGACAATGAGCAGTTCTTC. Translating gives CASSKRLGDNEQFF.

The chain is built from TRBV4-1 and TRBJ2-7; tentatively, D is TRBD1 (6 bases). The CDR3 is made up of 13 amino acids. V was clipped by 3 bases and J by 4 bases, with 10 bases between them. Germline V gives CDR1 MGHRA, CDR2 YSYEKL. The CDR3 DNA is TGCGCCAGCAGCCAGCTAAGGGGGTACGAGCAGTACTTC. It specifies CASSQLRGYEQYF.

Regarding this clone: At one of its ends the junction is not consistent with the germline gene, which may arise from a read error. The rearrangement joins TRBV5-4 to TRBJ1-2; D gene uncertain. This CDR3 has 13 residues. Germline lookup yields CDR1 SGHNT and CDR2 YYREEE (reference sequence). The DNA of the CDR3 is TGTGCCAGCAGCATGGACCTAGGTTATGACTACACCTTC. Protein sequence: CASSMDLGYDYTF.

The chain employs TRBV20-1 and TRBJ2-7; a weak D match, TRBD2 (5 bases). The CDR3 is 15 residues long. Trimming took off 3 bases at V and 0 bases at J, with 15 bases between the two ends. In germline, CDR1 is DFQATT, CDR2 SNEGSKA (reference sequence). The CDR3 here is CSASRADAPSYEQYF. CDR3 nucleotides: TGCAGTGCTAGTAGAGCGGACGCCCCCTCCTACGAGCAGTACTTC.

The chain couples TRBV4-1 to TRBJ1-1; D gene uncertain. Looked up from germline, CDR1 is MGHRA and CDR2 is YSYEKL. Deletions cut 0 bases from V and 8 bases from J, with 10 bases between. The CDR3 spans 13 residues. This CDR3 reads CASSQDRSAEAFF. CDR3 sequence (DNA): TGCGCCAGCAGCCAAGATCGGTCCGCGGAAGCTTTCTTT.

The chain combines TRBV30 with TRBJ2-1; 16 bases map to TRBD2. Looked up from germline, CDR1 is GTSNPN and CDR2 is SVGIG (reference sequence). CDR3 length equals 16 residues. The V and J ends lost 1 base and 6 bases, in that order; junction bases with no gene match: 3. The CDR3 DNA is TGTGCCTGGAGTGCGGGACTAGCGGGAGGGAGCAATGAGCAGTTCTTC. Translating it yields CAWSAGLAGGSNEQFF.

J is TRBJ1-1 and V is TRBV3-1 (or the pseudogene TRBV3-2); possible D gene TRBD1, 5 bases. Trimming left V 4 bases short and J 2 bases short, with 11 bases between. The CDR3 loop spans 14 amino acids. Germline loops: CDR1 LGHDT, CDR2 YNNKEL (reference sequence). The CDR3 here is CASSLMGRNTEAFF. CDR3 in DNA: TGTGCCAGCAGCCTGATGGGGCGAAACACTGAAGCTTTCTTT.

The gene calls are TRBV30 and TRBJ2-1; D is unclear. V lost 1 base and J 7 bases, leaving 8 bases between the germline ends. Germline-derived CDR1 and CDR2 are GTSNPN and SVGIG (reference sequence). The CDR3 is 12 amino acids. CDR3: CAWSAPRNEQFF. CDR3 in DNA: TGTGCCTGGAGTGCACCTAGGAATGAGCAGTTCTTC.

This clone occurred a few times. The chain has TRBV5-5 and TRBJ2-1; 7 bases agree with TRBD1. J lost 2 bases, V lost 4 bases, and 3 bases had no gene match. This CDR3 has 14 residues. Germline CDR1 is SGHKS and CDR2 is YYEKEE (reference sequence). This chain's CDR3 is CASSAGTAYNEQFF. CDR3 coding DNA: TGTGCCAGCAGCGCCGGGACAGCCTACAATGAGCAGTTCTTC.

This sequence joins TRBV6-6 and TRBJ1-3; 9 bases fit TRBD1. Germline assignment: CDR1 MNHNY and CDR2 SVGAGI (reference sequence). J was trimmed by 1 base and V by 6 bases; bases with no gene match: 7. The length of the CDR3 is 16 residues. The CDR3 nucleotides are TGTGCCAGCAGCCAACCACAGGGGGCGTCTGGAAACACCATATATTTT. It translates to CASSQPQGASGNTIYF.

This clone is a singleton in its sample. The gene calls are TRBV5-4 and TRBJ1-2; no clear D gene. This CDR3 is 15 amino acids long. The V and J ends lost 0 bases and 5 bases respectively, with 14 bases between them. The germline CDR1 and CDR2 sequences are SGHNT and YYREEE (reference sequence). CDR3 nucleotide sequence: TGTGCCAGCAGCTTGGGCCCGAGCGAGAGTTATGGCTACACCTTC. Protein product: CASSLGPSESYGYTF. Full variable domain (outside the CDR3, taken from reference TRBV5-4 and TRBJ1-2): ETGVTQSPTHLIKTRGQQVTLRCSSQSGHNTVSWYQQALGQGPQFIFQYYREEENGRGNFPPRFSGLQFPNYSSELNVNALELDDSALYLCASSLGPSESYGYTFGSGTRLTVV.

This rearrangement joins TRBV5-1 to TRBJ1-1; maybe TRBD1 (6 bases). The CDR3 is made up of 15 amino acids. Trimming cost V 4 bases and J 2 bases, with 15 bases left between them. From germline, CDR1 is SGHRS and CDR2 YFSETQ. CDR3 residues: CASSQRTATNTEAFF. The CDR3 region has the DNA TGCGCCAGCAGCCAAAGGACAGCCACAAACACTGAAGCTTTCTTT.

The chain joins TRBV7-6 to TRBJ1-6, with D perhaps matching TRBD1 (6 bases). The CDR3 has 16 residues. V was pared by 5 bases and J by 5 bases, with 16 bases between. From germline, CDR1 is SGHVS and CDR2 FNYEAQ. Written as DNA, the CDR3 is TGTGCCAGCAGCCTACTAGGACAGAAAGATAATTCACCCCTCCACTTT. Translated, it gives CASSLLGQKDNSPLHF.